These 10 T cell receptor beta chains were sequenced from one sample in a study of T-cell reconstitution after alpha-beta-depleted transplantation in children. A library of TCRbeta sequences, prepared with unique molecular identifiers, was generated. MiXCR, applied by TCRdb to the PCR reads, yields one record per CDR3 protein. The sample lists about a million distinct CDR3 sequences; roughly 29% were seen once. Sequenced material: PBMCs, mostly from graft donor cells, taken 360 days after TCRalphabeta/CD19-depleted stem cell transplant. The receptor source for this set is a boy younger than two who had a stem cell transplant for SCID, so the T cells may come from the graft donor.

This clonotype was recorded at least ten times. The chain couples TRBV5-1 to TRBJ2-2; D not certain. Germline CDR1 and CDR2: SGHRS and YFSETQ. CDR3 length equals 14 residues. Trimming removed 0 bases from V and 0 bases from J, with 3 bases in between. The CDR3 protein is CASSLVPNTGELFF. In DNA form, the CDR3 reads TGCGCCAGCAGCTTGGTCCCGAACACCGGGGAGCTGTTTTTT.

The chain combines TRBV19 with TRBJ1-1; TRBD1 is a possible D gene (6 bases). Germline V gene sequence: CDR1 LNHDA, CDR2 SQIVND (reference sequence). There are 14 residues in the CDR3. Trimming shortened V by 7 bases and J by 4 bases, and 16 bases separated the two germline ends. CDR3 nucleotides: TGTGCCAGTAACTTGGGAGACAGGTCCACTGAAGCTTTCTTT. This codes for CASNLGDRSTEAFF. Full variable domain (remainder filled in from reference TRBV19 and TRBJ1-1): DGGITQSPKYLFRKEGQNVTLSCEQNLNHDAMYWYRQDPGQGLRLIYYSQIVNDFQKGDIAEGYSVSREKKESFPLTVTSAQKNPTAFYLCASNLGDRSTEAFFGQGTRLTVV.

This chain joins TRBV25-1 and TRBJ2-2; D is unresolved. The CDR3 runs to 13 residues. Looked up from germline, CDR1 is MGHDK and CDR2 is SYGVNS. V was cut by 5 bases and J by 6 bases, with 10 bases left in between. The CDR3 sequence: CASSLRKAGELFF. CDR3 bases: TGTGCCAGCAGTCTCAGGAAGGCCGGGGAGCTGTTTTTT.

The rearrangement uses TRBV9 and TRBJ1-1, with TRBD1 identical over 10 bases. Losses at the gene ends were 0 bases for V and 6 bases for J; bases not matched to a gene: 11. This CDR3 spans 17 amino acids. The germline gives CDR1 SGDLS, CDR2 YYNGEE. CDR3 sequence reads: CASSVEAGTGASSEAFF. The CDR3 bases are TGTGCCAGCAGCGTAGAGGCCGGGACAGGGGCCTCCTCTGAAGCTTTCTTT.

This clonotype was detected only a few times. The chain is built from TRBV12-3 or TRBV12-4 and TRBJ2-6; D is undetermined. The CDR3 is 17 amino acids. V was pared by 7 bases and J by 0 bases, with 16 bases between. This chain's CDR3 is CASTLTGPVSGANVLTF. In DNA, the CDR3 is TGTGCCAGCACCCTGACCGGTCCGGTCTCTGGGGCCAACGTCCTGACTTTC.

CDR3 coding DNA: TGCGCCAGCAGCCCGGACAGGGTTCTATCACCCCTCCACTTT. Its protein is CASSPDRVLSPLHF. This chain connects TRBV5-1 to TRBJ1-6; 8 nucleotides line up with TRBD1. V lost 4 bases, J lost 10 bases, and 7 bases stayed unmatched. The germline CDR1 and CDR2 sequences are SGHRS and YFSETQ. The CDR3 extends over 14 amino acids. The full variable domain, its missing parts supplied by reference TRBV5-1 and TRBJ1-6, is KAGVTQTPRYLIKTRGQQVTLSCSPISGHRSVSWYQQTPGQGLQFLFEYFSETQRNKGNFPGRFSGRQFSNSRSEMNVSTLELGDSALYLCASSPDRVLSPLHFGNGTRLTVT.

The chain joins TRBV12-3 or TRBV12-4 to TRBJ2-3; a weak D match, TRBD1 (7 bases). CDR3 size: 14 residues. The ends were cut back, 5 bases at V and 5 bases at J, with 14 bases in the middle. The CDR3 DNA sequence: TGTGCCAGCAGTCCAGGGGGGTTGTTAGATACGCAGTATTTT. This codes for CASSPGGLLDTQYF.

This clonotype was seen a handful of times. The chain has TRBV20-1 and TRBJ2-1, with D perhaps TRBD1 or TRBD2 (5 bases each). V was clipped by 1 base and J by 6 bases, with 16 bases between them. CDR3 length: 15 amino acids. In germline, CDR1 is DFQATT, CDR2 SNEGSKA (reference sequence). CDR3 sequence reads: CSARVRGEAANEQFF. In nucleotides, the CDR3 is TGCAGTGCTAGAGTGAGGGGCGAGGCGGCCAATGAGCAGTTCTTC.

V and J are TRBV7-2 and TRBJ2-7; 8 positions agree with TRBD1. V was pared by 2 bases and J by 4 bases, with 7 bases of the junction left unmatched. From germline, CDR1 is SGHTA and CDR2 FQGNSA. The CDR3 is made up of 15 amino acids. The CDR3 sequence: CASSLRAGGGYEQYF. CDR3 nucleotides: TGTGCCAGCAGCTTACGGGCAGGGGGCGGATACGAGCAGTACTTC.

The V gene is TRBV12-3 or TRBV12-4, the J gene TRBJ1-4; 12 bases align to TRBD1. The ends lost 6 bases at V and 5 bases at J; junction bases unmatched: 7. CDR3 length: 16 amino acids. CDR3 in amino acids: CASSMGQGAPNEKLFF. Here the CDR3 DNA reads TGTGCCAGCAGCATGGGACAGGGGGCGCCCAATGAAAAACTGTTTTTT.